A single sample gave rise to the 16 T cell receptor beta chains below, sequenced in a study of HIV-infected children after antiretroviral therapy interruption. Indicated treatment: PENTA 11 planned treatment interruption arm or continuous ART arm. RNA-based 3' RACE libraries used unique molecular identifiers. Each CDR3 protein is one row after TCRdb ran MiXCR on the 3' RACE reads. The table shows approximately 89,000 distinct CDR3 sequences, with approximately 6.9% occurring only once. Here the sequenced sample was CD45RA+ CD4+ T cells from PBMCs, pooled from several time points, taken from a donor given antiretroviral therapy, either interrupted or continuous. Described subset: naive CD4+ CD45RA+ CD45RO- T cells. Receptor source: a pool of human donors with HIV.

This chain uses TRBV7-1 with TRBJ1-1; the match to TRBD1 covers 8 bases. TRBV7-1 is labeled an ORF, and its function is uncertain. The CDR3 consists of 13 residues. V shed 4 bases and J 5 bases; nucleotides not matched to a gene: 3. CDR3 residues: CASSYRQGTEAFF. The CDR3 bases are TGTGCCAGCAGCTACAGACAGGGGACTGAAGCTTTCTTT.

This clonotype was observed at least ten times. The chain is built from TRBV6-1 and TRBJ1-6; D is ambiguous. The ends were cut back, 3 bases at V and 0 bases at J, with 9 bases in the middle. Germline V gene sequence: CDR1 MNHNS, CDR2 SASEGT. CDR3 length equals 16 residues. CDR3 in amino acids: CASSDQISSYNSPLHF. The CDR3 bases are TGTGCCAGCAGTGACCAGATCAGCTCCTATAATTCACCCCTCCACTTT.

At least ten counts were recorded for this clonotype. This sequence joins TRBV20-1 and TRBJ1-1; D is unresolved. The CDR3 sequence is 12 residues long. The ends were cut back, 3 bases at V and 1 base at J, with 6 bases in the middle. CDR1 and CDR2 from the germline V gene are DFQATT and SNEGSKA (reference sequence). In DNA form, the CDR3 reads TGCAGTGCTAGTTCCGAGAACACTGAAGCTTTCTTT. It yields the protein CSASSENTEAFF.

V usage is TRBV10-1 and J usage is TRBJ2-1; tentative D call: TRBD2 (7 bases). The CDR3 has 16 amino acids. V lost 4 bases and J lost 5, with 18 bases in between. CDR1 and CDR2 (germline): WNHNN, SYGVQD (reference sequence). The CDR3 is CASSGPPGGRDNEQFF. Written as DNA, the CDR3 is TGCGCCAGCAGTGGGCCCCCGGGGGGCCGCGACAATGAGCAGTTCTTC.

At least ten counts were recorded for this clonotype. DNA of the CDR3: TGCGCCAGCAGTAGGCCAGGGCACACTGAAGCTTTCTTT. Protein sequence: CASSRPGHTEAFF. This chain uses TRBV10-1 with TRBJ1-1; the D gene is possibly TRBD1 (5 bases). This CDR3 contains 13 residues. Germline values: CDR1 WNHNN, CDR2 SYGVQD (reference sequence). Trimming left V 5 bases short and J 3 bases short, with 10 bases between.

This clonotype was counted only a few times. The chain is built from TRBV6-6 and TRBJ2-2; 9 bases agree with TRBD1. The J segment lost 5 bases and the V segment lost 5 bases, leaving 9 bases of the junction unmatched. Germline V gives CDR1 MNHNY, CDR2 SVGAGI (reference sequence). The length of the CDR3 is 16 residues. CDR3 region: CASSRVGQGLTGELFF. CDR3 DNA: TGTGCCAGCAGTCGAGTAGGACAGGGGCTAACCGGGGAGCTGTTTTTT.

This clonotype was seen repeatedly, ten times or more. The genes are TRBV29-1 and TRBJ2-4; possibly TRBD2 for D (6 bases). The germline V and J ends were trimmed by 7 bases and 4 bases, with 14 bases remaining between them. This CDR3 spans 13 amino acids. Germline-derived CDR1 and CDR2 are SQVTM and ANQGSEA. CDR3 sequence (DNA): TGCAGCGGGGAAGGGACTCCAAAAAACATTCAGTACTTC. It yields the protein CSGEGTPKNIQYF. The complete variable domain, with remaining parts taken from reference TRBV29-1 and TRBJ2-4, reads SAVISQKPSRDICQRGTSLTIQCQVDSQVTMMFWYRQQPGQSLTLIATANQGSEATYESGFVIDKFPISRPNLTFSTLTVSNMSPEDSSIYLCSGEGTPKNIQYFGAGTRLSVL.

This clonotype was counted many times. V and J are TRBV28 and TRBJ1-6; no definite D call. Trimming cost V 5 bases and J 7 bases, with 12 bases left between them. Looked up from germline, CDR1 is MDHEN and CDR2 is SYDVKM. This CDR3 comprises 14 residues. This CDR3 reads CASSIGYNNSPLHF. The CDR3 DNA is TGTGCCAGCAGTATCGGGTACAACAATTCACCCCTCCACTTT.

This clonotype was detected ten times or more. CDR3 sequence reads: CASSFGLADLPSTDTQYF. CDR3 sequence (DNA): TGTGCCAGCAGTTTCGGGCTAGCGGACCTGCCTAGCACAGATACGCAGTATTTT. The genes are TRBV12-3 or TRBV12-4 and TRBJ2-3; 7 nucleotides match TRBD2. V was pared by 3 bases and J by 0 bases, with 12 bases of the junction left unmatched. The CDR3 consists of 18 residues.

V gene TRBV5-1 combines with J gene TRBJ2-3, with unresolved D. V gave up 0 bases and J gave up 2 bases, with 4 bases separating them. The germline V gene encodes CDR1 SGHRS and CDR2 YFSETQ. The length of the CDR3 is 13 residues. The CDR3 is CASSLAPTDTQYF. The CDR3 nucleotides read TGCGCCAGCAGCTTGGCTCCCACAGATACGCAGTATTTT.

This clonotype occurred many times. The gene calls are TRBV20-1 and TRBJ1-2; 9 bases are a match to TRBD1. The germline V gene has CDR1 DFQATT and CDR2 SNEGSKA (reference sequence). Unmatched junction bases numbered 9, after V lost 3 bases and J lost 7 bases. This CDR3 region has 14 residues. CDR3 in DNA: TGCAGTGCTAGTCTGGGACAGGGTAATTTTGGCTACACCTTC. Protein: CSASLGQGNFGYTF.

This clonotype was seen at least ten times. The chain has TRBV5-6 and TRBJ1-1; D remains ambiguous. There are 13 residues in the CDR3. Deletions cut 0 bases from V and 6 bases from J, with 9 bases between. Germline V lookup: CDR1 SGHDT, CDR2 YYEEEE. CDR3 residues: CASSLAFSPEAFF. Written as DNA, the CDR3 is TGTGCCAGCAGCTTGGCCTTCAGCCCTGAAGCTTTCTTT.

This clonotype turned up a few times. The rearrangement joins TRBV12-3 or TRBV12-4 to TRBJ2-3; 8 bases align to TRBD2. The length of the CDR3 is 15 residues. The V segment lost 3 bases and the J segment 1 base; nucleotides outside the gene matches: 3. The CDR3 region is CASSFGGDGTDTQYF. The CDR3 DNA sequence: TGTGCCAGCAGTTTCGGGGGGGACGGCACAGATACGCAGTATTTT.

Comment on this clonotype: Because it lacks the conserved phenylalanine or tryptophan at the end, this CDR3 is likely a read error. CDR3 nucleotides: TGTGCCAGCAGCTCCCAGCGGGGGGCCTCAGAGACCCAGTACCTC. Translation gives CASSSQRGASETQYL. The gene calls are TRBV13 and TRBJ2-5; 9 positions agree with TRBD2. The ends lost 4 bases at V and 4 bases at J; junction bases unmatched: 7. This CDR3 region has 15 residues. From germline, CDR1 is PRHDT and CDR2 FYEKMQ (reference sequence).

This clonotype was seen a few times. The V gene is TRBV5-1, the J gene TRBJ1-1; D may be TRBD1 (5 bases). Germline values: CDR1 SGHRS, CDR2 YFSETQ. The CDR3 is 14 amino acids. The V end lost 0 bases, the J end lost 6 bases, and 12 bases lay between the germline ends. In DNA form, the CDR3 reads TGCGCCAGCAGCTTGGCCGGACGGGGGTCTGAAGCTTTCTTT. Translating it yields CASSLAGRGSEAFF.

At least ten counts were recorded for this clonotype. The V call is TRBV20-1, the J call TRBJ1-5; D ambiguous. V was trimmed by 7 bases and J by 0 bases, leaving 10 bases between them. The germline V gene encodes CDR1 DFQATT and CDR2 SNEGSKA (reference sequence). This CDR3 region has 13 residues. The CDR3 nucleotides are TGCAGTGGAGGATCAAATAGCAATCAGCCCCAGCATTTT. Translation gives CSGGSNSNQPQHF.